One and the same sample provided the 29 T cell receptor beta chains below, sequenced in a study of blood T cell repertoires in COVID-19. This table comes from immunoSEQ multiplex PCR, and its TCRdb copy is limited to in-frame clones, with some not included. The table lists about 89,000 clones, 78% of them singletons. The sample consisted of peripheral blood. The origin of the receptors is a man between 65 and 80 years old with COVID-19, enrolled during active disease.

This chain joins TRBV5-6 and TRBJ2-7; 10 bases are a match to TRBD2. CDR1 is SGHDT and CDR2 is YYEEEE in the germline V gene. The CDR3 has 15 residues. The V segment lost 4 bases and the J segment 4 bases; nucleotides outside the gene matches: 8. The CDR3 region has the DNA TGTGCCAGCAGCCTACTAGCGGGGAGTTTATACGAGCAGTACTTC. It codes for CASSLLAGSLYEQYF.

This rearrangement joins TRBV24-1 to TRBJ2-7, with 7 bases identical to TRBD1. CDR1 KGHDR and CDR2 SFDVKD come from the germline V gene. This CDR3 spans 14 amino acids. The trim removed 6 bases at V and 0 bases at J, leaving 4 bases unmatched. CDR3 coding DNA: TGTGCCACCAGTTCAGGGGGAAGCTCCTACGAGCAGTACTTC. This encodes CATSSGGSSYEQYF.

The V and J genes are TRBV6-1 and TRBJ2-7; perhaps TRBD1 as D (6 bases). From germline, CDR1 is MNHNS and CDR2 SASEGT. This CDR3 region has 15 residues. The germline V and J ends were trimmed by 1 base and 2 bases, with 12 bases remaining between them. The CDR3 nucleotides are TGTGCCAGCAGTGAAGTCGACAGGCAGACCTACGAGCAGTACTTC. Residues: CASSEVDRQTYEQYF.

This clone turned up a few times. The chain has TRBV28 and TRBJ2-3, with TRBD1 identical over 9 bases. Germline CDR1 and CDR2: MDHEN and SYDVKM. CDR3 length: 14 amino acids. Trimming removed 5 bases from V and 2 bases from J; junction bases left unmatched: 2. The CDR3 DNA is TGTGCCAGCAGTCGGGACAGGGACACAGATACGCAGTATTTT. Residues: CASSRDRDTDTQYF.

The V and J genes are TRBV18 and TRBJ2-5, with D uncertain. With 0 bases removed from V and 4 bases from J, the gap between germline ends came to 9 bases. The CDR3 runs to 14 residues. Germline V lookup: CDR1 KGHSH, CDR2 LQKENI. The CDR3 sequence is CASSPPSVTETQYF. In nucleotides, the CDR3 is TGTGCCAGCTCACCACCGTCGGTAACAGAGACCCAGTACTTC.

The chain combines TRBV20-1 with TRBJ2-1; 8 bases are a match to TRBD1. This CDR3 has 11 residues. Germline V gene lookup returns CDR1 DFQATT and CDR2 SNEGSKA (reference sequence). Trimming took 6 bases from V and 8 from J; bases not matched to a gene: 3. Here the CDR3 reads CSADRVDEQFF. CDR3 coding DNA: TGCAGTGCGGACAGGGTCGATGAGCAGTTCTTC.

As DNA, the CDR3 is TGTGCCAGCAGTCCCATTACAGGGGGCCTTCGTGACACTGAAGCTTTCTTT. Protein product: CASSPITGGLRDTEAFF. The rearrangement uses TRBV28 and TRBJ1-1; 9 nucleotides line up with TRBD1. The junction had 13 bases not matched to a gene; V was cut back by 5 bases and J by 3 bases. The CDR3 is 17 amino acids. Germline V gives CDR1 MDHEN, CDR2 SYDVKM. Complete variable domain (other parts from reference TRBV28 and TRBJ1-1): DVKVTQSSRYLVKRTGEKVFLECVQDMDHENMFWYRQDPGLGLRLIYFSYDVKMKEKGDIPEGYSVSREKKERFSLILESASTNQTSMYLCASSPITGGLRDTEAFFGQGTRLTVV.

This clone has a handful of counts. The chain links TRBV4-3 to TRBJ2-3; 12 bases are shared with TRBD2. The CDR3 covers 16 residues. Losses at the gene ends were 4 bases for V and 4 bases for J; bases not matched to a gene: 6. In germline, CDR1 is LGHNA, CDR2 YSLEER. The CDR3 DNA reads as TGCGCCAGCAGCCCGGAGACTAGCGGGGGTGCAGATACGCAGTATTTT. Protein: CASSPETSGGADTQYF.

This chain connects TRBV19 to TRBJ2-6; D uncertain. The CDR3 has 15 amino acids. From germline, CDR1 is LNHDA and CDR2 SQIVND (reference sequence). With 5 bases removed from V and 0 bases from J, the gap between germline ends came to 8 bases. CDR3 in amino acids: CASSADISGANVLTF. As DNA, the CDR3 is TGTGCCAGTAGTGCCGACATCTCTGGGGCCAACGTCCTGACTTTC.

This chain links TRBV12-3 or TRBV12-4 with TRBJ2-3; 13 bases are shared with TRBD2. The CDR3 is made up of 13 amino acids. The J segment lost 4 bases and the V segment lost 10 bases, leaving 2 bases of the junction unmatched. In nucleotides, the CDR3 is TGTGCCACCGGACTAGCGGGAGCAGATACGCAGTATTTT. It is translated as CATGLAGADTQYF.

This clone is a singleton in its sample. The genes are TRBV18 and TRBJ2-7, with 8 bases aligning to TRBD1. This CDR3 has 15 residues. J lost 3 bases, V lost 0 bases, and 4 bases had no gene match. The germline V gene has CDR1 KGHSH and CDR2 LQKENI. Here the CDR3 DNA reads TGTGCCAGCTCACCACCGGGGACAGGTGGCTACGAGCAGTACTTC. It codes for CASSPPGTGGYEQYF.

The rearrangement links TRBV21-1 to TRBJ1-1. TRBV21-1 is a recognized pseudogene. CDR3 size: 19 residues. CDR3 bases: TGTGCCAGCAGCAAACCCCCGGGGAACAGTTCGGAAGTGAACACTGAAGCTTTCTTT. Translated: CASSKPPGNSSEVNTEAFF.

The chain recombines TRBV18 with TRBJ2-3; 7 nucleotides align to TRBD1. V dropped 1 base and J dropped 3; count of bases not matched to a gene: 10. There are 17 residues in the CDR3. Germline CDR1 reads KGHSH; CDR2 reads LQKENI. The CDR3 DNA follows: TGTGCCAGCTCACCACGACAGGGTGTGGGAGTGACAGATACGCAGTATTTT. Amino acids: CASSPRQGVGVTDTQYF.

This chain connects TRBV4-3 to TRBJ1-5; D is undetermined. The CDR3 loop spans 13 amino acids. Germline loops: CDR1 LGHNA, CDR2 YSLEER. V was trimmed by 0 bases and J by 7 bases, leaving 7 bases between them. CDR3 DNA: TGCGCCAGCAGCCAAGAAGACGGGCAGCCCCAGCATTTT. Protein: CASSQEDGQPQHF.

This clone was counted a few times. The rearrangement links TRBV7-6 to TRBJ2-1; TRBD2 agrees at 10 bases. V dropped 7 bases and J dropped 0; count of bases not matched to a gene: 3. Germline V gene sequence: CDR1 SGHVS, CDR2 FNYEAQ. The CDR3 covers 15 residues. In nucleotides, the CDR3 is TGTGCCAGCACCCTAGCGGGGGCCTCCTACAATGAGCAGTTCTTC. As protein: CASTLAGASYNEQFF.

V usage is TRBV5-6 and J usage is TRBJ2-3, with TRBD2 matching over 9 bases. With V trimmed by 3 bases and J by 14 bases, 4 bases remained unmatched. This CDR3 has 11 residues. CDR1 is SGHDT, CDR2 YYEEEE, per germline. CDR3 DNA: TGTGCCAGCAGCTCGACTAGCGGACCGTATTTT. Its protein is CASSSTSGPYF. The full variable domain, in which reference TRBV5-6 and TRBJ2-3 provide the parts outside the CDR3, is DAGVTQSPTHLIKTRGQQVTLRCSPKSGHDTVSWYQQALGQGPQFIFQYYEEEERQRGNFPDRFSGHQFPNYSSELNVNALLLGDSALYLCASSSTSGPYFGPGTRLTVL.

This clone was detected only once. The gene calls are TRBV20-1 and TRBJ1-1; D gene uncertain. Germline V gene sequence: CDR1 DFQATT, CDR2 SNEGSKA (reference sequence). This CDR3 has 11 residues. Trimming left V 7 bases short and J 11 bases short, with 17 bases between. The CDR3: CSVPRRERAFF. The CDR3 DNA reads TGCAGTGTTCCTAGGAGGGAAAGGGCTTTCTTT.

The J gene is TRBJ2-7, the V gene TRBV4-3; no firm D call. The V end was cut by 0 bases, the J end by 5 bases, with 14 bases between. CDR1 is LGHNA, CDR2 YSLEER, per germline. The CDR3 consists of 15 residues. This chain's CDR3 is CASSQDRAGFNEQYF. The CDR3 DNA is TGCGCCAGCAGCCAAGATCGAGCAGGCTTCAACGAGCAGTACTTC.

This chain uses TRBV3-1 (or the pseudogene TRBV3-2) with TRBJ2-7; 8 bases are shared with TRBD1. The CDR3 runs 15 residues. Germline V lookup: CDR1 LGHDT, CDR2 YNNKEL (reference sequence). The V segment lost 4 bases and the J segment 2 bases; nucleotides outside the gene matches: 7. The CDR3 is CASSLAGGTAYEQYF. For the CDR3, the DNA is TGTGCCAGCAGCCTTGCAGGGGGCACCGCCTACGAGCAGTACTTC.

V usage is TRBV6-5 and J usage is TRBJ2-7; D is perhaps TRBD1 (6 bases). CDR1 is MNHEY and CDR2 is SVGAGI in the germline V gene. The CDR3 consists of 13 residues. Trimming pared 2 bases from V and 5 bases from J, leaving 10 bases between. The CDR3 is CASSYPQGHEQYF. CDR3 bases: TGTGCCAGCAGTTACCCACAGGGCCACGAGCAGTACTTC.

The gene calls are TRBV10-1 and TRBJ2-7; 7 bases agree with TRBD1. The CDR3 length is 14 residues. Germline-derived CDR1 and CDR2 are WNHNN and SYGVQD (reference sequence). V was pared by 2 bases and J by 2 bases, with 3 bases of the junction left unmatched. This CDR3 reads CASSEATGAYEQYF. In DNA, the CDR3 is TGCGCCAGCAGTGAGGCTACAGGGGCCTACGAGCAGTACTTC.

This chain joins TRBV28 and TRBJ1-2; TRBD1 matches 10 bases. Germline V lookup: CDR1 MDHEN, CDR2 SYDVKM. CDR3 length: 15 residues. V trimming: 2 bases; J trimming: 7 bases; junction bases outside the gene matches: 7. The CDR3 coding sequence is TGTGCCAGCAGTTTAGGGGGACAGGGGAAGGTTGGCTACACCTTC. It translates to CASSLGGQGKVGYTF.

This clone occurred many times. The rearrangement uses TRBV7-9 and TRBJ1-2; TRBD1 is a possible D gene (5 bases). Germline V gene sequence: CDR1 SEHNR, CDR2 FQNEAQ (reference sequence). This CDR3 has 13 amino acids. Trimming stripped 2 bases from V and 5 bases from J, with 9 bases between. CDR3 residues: CASSLQGGYGYTF. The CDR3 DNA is TGTGCCAGCAGCTTACAGGGAGGATATGGCTACACCTTC.

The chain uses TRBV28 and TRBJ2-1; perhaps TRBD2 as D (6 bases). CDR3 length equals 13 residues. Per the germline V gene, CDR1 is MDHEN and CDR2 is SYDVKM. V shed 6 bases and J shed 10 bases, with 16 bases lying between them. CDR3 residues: CASRVPLAGEQFF. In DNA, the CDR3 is TGTGCCAGCAGGGTCCCACTAGCAGGGGAGCAGTTCTTC.

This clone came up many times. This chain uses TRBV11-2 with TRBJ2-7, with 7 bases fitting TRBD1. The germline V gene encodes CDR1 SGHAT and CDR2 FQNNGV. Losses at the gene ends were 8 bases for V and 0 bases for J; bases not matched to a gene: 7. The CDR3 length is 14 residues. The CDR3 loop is CASHPAGGSYEQYF. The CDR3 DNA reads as TGTGCCAGCCACCCGGCAGGGGGCTCCTACGAGCAGTACTTC.

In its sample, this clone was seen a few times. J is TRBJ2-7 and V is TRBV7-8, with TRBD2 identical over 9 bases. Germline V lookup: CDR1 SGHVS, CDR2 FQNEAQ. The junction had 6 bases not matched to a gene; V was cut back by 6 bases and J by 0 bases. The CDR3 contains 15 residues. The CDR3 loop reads CASSTFSGGSYEQYF. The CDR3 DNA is TGTGCCAGCAGTACCTTTAGCGGGGGCTCCTACGAGCAGTACTTC. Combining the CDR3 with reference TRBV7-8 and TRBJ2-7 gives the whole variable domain GAGVSQSPRYKVAKRGQDVALRCDPISGHVSLFWYQQALGQGPEFLTYFQNEAQLDKSGLPSDRFFAERPEGSVSTLKIQRTQQEDSAVYLCASSTFSGGSYEQYFGPGTRLTVT.

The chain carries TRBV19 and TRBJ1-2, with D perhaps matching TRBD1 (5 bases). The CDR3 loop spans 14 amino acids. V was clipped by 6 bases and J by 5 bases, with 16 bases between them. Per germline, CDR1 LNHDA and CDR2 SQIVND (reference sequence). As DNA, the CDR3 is TGTGCCAGTAGGGGCCGGCAGGGCCCATATGGCTACACCTTC. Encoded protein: CASRGRQGPYGYTF.

The DNA of the CDR3 is TGTGCCAGTAGTATCGAGGGGGTATCCTACAATGAGCAGTTCTTC. It is translated as CASSIEGVSYNEQFF. This chain connects TRBV19 to TRBJ2-1; weak D call: TRBD1 (6 bases). The CDR3 consists of 15 residues. The V end was cut by 3 bases, the J end by 1 base, with 10 bases between. The germline CDR1 and CDR2 sequences are LNHDA and SQIVND (reference sequence).

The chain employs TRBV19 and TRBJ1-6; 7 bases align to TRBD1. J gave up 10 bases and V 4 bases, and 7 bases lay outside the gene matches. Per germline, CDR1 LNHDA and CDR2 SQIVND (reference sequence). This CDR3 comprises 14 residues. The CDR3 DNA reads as TGTGCCAGTAGTACGAGACAGGGAATCTCACCCCTCCACTTT. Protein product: CASSTRQGISPLHF.